These 17 T cell receptor beta chains originate from one sample sequenced in a study of cytomegalovirus exposure and HLA in healthy donors. Use of 60 Vbeta and 13 Jbeta primers characterized the PCR. Here immunoSEQ multiplex PCR was the method, and the copy in TCRdb shows in-frame clones only, minus some. The table has fewer than 200,000 clones, approximately 82% seen once; the top ten hold around 1.5%. Sequencing used PBMCs. The receptors were sampled from a male donor in good health and CMV-seronegative.

The rearrangement uses TRBV19 and TRBJ1-5; maybe TRBD1 (6 bases). Trimming cost V 9 bases and J 2 bases, with 14 bases left between them. CDR3 length equals 14 residues. In germline, CDR1 is LNHDA, CDR2 SQIVND (reference sequence). CDR3 DNA sequence: TGTGCCAGCACCCCAGGGGTAGGCAATCAGCCCCAGCATTTT. It specifies CASTPGVGNQPQHF. The full variable domain, completed using reference TRBV19 and TRBJ1-5, is DGGITQSPKYLFRKEGQNVTLSCEQNLNHDAMYWYRQDPGQGLRLIYYSQIVNDFQKGDIAEGYSVSREKKESFPLTVTSAQKNPTAFYLCASTPGVGNQPQHFGDGTRLSIL.

V usage is TRBV11-2 and J usage is TRBJ2-7, with 8 bases matching TRBD2. From germline, CDR1 is SGHAT and CDR2 FQNNGV. The CDR3 spans 15 residues. V trimming: 3 bases; J trimming: 3 bases; junction bases outside the gene matches: 7. CDR3 loop: CASSFQASGFYEQYF. As DNA, the CDR3 is TGTGCCAGCAGCTTTCAGGCTAGCGGGTTCTACGAGCAGTACTTC.

A word on this clone: Other DNA sequences of this sample code for an identical CDR3. This sequence joins TRBV9 and TRBJ2-2; perhaps TRBD1 as D (5 bases). The germline CDR1 and CDR2 sequences are SGDLS and YYNGEE. The CDR3 loop spans 13 amino acids. V was cut by 3 bases and J by 5 bases, with 8 bases left in between. The CDR3 spells CASSGRGTGELFF. DNA for the CDR3: TGTGCCAGCAGCGGAAGGGGAACCGGGGAGCTGTTTTTT. The full variable domain, in which reference TRBV9 and TRBJ2-2 provide the parts outside the CDR3, is DSGVTQTPKHLITATGQRVTLRCSPRSGDLSVYWYQQSLDQGLQFLIQYYNGEERAKGNILERFSAQQFPDLHSELNLSSLELGDSALYFCASSGRGTGELFFGEGSRLTVL.

The chain couples TRBV15 to TRBJ1-5; 8 nucleotides align to TRBD1. This CDR3 has 15 amino acids. Per germline, CDR1 LNHNV and CDR2 YYDKDF (reference sequence). V gave up 8 bases and J gave up 4 bases; unmatched junction bases: 10. The CDR3 protein is CATQADREKNQPQHF. The CDR3, as DNA: TGTGCCACCCAAGCGGACAGGGAGAAGAATCAGCCCCAGCATTTT.

This clone was detected a few times. The genes are TRBV6-5 and TRBJ1-3, with no clear D. The V end was cut by 5 bases, the J end by 6 bases, with 17 bases between. Germline CDR1 reads MNHEY; CDR2 reads SVGAGI. This CDR3 has 15 residues. CDR3 bases: TGTGCCAGCAGTGCGAGCGTAGAAGTCGTAAACACCATATATTTT. As protein: CASSASVEVVNTIYF.

The V gene is TRBV7-9, the J gene TRBJ1-1, with D perhaps TRBD1 (6 bases). Germline V gene data show CDR1 as SEHNR and CDR2 as FQNEAQ (reference sequence). The CDR3 has 13 residues. V was cut by 4 bases and J by 9 bases, with 15 bases left in between. CDR3 DNA sequence: TGTGCCAGCAGCTCCATAGCAGACAGGAAAGCTTTCTTT. This translates into CASSSIADRKAFF.

In its sample, this clone was seen a few times. The chain combines TRBV6-5 with TRBJ1-5; 11 bases fit TRBD1. CDR3 length: 13 residues. Losses at the gene ends were 6 bases for V and 6 bases for J; bases not matched to a gene: 1. Germline values: CDR1 MNHEY, CDR2 SVGAGI. CDR3: CASRGTGGQPQHF. The CDR3 nucleotides read TGTGCCAGCAGGGGGACAGGGGGTCAGCCCCAGCATTTT.

The V call is TRBV12-5, the J call TRBJ1-1, with 9 positions matching TRBD1. Trimming cost V 6 bases and J 1 base; bases outside gene matches: 3. Germline V gene lookup returns CDR1 LGHNT and CDR2 FRNRAP. This CDR3 is 14 amino acids long. The CDR3: CASGPGQGNTEAFF. DNA for the CDR3: TGTGCTAGTGGGCCGGGACAGGGGAACACTGAAGCTTTCTTT.

The J gene is TRBJ1-2, the V gene TRBV28; TRBD1 matches at 8 bases. Germline V lookup: CDR1 MDHEN, CDR2 SYDVKM. This CDR3 has 16 amino acids. The junction had 10 bases not matched to a gene; V was cut back by 6 bases and J by 1 base. The CDR3 coding sequence is TGTGCCAGCAGAACCCCAACAGGGGGGGATAACTATGGCTACACCTTC. As protein: CASRTPTGGDNYGYTF.

This clone was recorded once. The rearrangement uses TRBV5-1 and TRBJ2-2, with a weak D call TRBD1 (6 bases). Trimming took off 4 bases at V and 0 bases at J, with 10 bases between the two ends. This CDR3 region has 15 residues. Germline V gene lookup returns CDR1 SGHRS and CDR2 YFSETQ. CDR3 protein: CASSGGQPNTGELFF. The CDR3, as DNA: TGCGCCAGCAGCGGCGGACAGCCGAACACCGGGGAGCTGTTTTTT.

V is TRBV5-6 and J is TRBJ2-5; TRBD1 matches 9 bases. The CDR3 has 13 amino acids. J was trimmed by 5 bases and V by 4 bases; bases with no gene match: 3. CDR1 SGHDT and CDR2 YYEEEE come from the germline V gene. CDR3 region: CASSPGQGETQYF. Written as DNA, the CDR3 is TGTGCCAGCAGCCCAGGACAGGGGGAGACCCAGTACTTC. The whole variable domain, filled in from reference TRBV5-6 and TRBJ2-5, reads DAGVTQSPTHLIKTRGQQVTLRCSPKSGHDTVSWYQQALGQGPQFIFQYYEEEERQRGNFPDRFSGHQFPNYSSELNVNALLLGDSALYLCASSPGQGETQYFGPGTRLLVL.

The chain has TRBV4-1 and TRBJ2-7; D is perhaps TRBD1 (6 bases). Germline V lookup: CDR1 MGHRA, CDR2 YSYEKL. This CDR3 is built from 15 residues. The V gene lost 4 bases and the J gene lost 3 bases, with 16 bases spanning the gap. This CDR3 is CASSPLGGSNYEQYF. The CDR3 DNA reads TGCGCCAGCAGCCCCCTTGGGGGCAGTAACTACGAGCAGTACTTC.

This clone has a single count. V usage is TRBV19 and J usage is TRBJ2-3; weak D call: TRBD1 (5 bases). V was clipped by 5 bases and J by 6 bases, with 12 bases between them. CDR1 is LNHDA, CDR2 SQIVND, per germline (reference sequence). The length of the CDR3 is 13 residues. The DNA for the CDR3 is TGTGCCAGTAGTCTGGACACGCCGGATACGCAGTATTTT. Translating gives CASSLDTPDTQYF.

The chain has TRBV7-3 and TRBJ2-7; 9 nucleotides align to TRBD2. The germline CDR1 and CDR2 sequences are SGHTA and FQGTGA. The V segment lost 2 bases and the J segment 5 bases; nucleotides outside the gene matches: 7. The CDR3 has 15 amino acids. Here the CDR3 DNA reads TGTGCCAGCAGCTTAGCCCCGGGACTAGCCGACGAGCAGTACTTC. This gives the protein CASSLAPGLADEQYF.

Regarding this clone: The junction shows a germline mismatch at one end, possibly a read error. The gene calls are TRBV7-9 and TRBJ1-1; tentatively, D is TRBD1 (6 bases). The CDR3 spans 15 residues. Germline assignment: CDR1 SEHNR and CDR2 FQNEAQ (reference sequence). The CDR3: CSSSLEGGLNTEAFF. In DNA form, the CDR3 reads TGTTCCAGCAGCTTAGAAGGGGGACTGAACACTGAAGCTTTCTTT.

This chain joins TRBV27 and TRBJ1-1; 7 bases match TRBD1. CDR3 length: 13 residues. Trimming cost V 6 bases and J 1 base; bases outside gene matches: 2. Per the germline V gene, CDR1 is MNHEY and CDR2 is SMNVEV (reference sequence). CDR3 nucleotide sequence: TGTGCCAGCAGGGGGACAGAGAACACTGAAGCTTTCTTT. As protein: CASRGTENTEAFF.

V is TRBV2 and J is TRBJ2-1; maybe TRBD1 (6 bases). Germline V gives CDR1 SNHLY, CDR2 FYNNEI. The ends were cut back, 7 bases at V and 1 base at J, with 11 bases in the middle. The CDR3 extends over 14 amino acids. The CDR3 loop reads CASKGRGSYNEQFF. CDR3 coding DNA: TGTGCCAGCAAGGGCAGGGGATCCTACAATGAGCAGTTCTTC.